The clone carrying this T cell receptor beta chain showed up just a few times. No antigen is known for it. The listed genes are named as in mouse. The read finishes 1 residue shy of the CDR3 end, and the germline J gene is used to complete it. This record belongs to a study of tissue T cells after allogeneic stem cell transplantation. Study observations and caveats: Some tissue clones might be persisting host cells; their alloreactivity or antigen specificity was not determined. Anatomically similar tissues had similar TCR repertoires within each patient. Blood and spleen captured only part of the tissue TCR repertoire.

The germline V gene encodes CDR1 LGHNA and CDR2 YNLKQL (reference sequence). This CDR3 region has 13 residues. V lost 0 bases and J lost 3, with 6 bases in between. Time point given: mouse harvest day 7 after allogeneic transplant. Mouse grafts combined 10^7 T-cell-depleted bone marrow cells with 10^6 splenic CD5+ T cells. B6 (H2b) cells into BALB/c (H2d) mice; tissues taken at day 7 or 14. The repertoire was sequenced with immunoSEQ multiplex PCR; TCRdb's copy has only in-frame clones and lacks some. Among over 5,000 clones, roughly 47% were seen once, and the ten largest hold 7.8%. The sequence was obtained from a female BALB/c mouse given C57BL/6 T cells with graft-versus-host disease after an allogeneic hematopoietic cell transplant. The rearrangement uses TRBV5 and TRBJ2-7; no firm D call. The material sequenced was gut tissue. The CDR3 reads CASSQENNYEQYF. The CDR3 DNA, read in part, is TGTGCCAGCAGCCAAGAAAACAACTATGAACAGTAC.